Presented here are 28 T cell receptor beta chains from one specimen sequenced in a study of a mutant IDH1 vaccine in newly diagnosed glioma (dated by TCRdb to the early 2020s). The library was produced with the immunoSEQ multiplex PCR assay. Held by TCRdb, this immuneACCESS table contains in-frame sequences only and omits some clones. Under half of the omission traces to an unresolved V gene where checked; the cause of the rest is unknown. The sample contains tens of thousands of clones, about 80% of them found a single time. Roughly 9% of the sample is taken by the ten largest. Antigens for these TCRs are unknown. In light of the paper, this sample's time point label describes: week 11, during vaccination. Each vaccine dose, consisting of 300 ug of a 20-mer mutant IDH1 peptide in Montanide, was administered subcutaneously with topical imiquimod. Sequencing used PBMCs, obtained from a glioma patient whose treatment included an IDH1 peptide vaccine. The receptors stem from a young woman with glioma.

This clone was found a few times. CDR3 sequence (DNA): TGTGCCAGCAGTTCATTCCAAAACGGACAGGGGAGTCAGCCCCAGCATTTT. It translates to CASSSFQNGQGSQPQHF. The chain carries TRBV27 and TRBJ1-5; 9 bases line up with TRBD1. The germline V gene has CDR1 MNHEY and CDR2 SMNVEV (reference sequence). The CDR3 is 17 residues long. The trim removed 4 bases at V and 6 bases at J, leaving 13 bases unmatched.

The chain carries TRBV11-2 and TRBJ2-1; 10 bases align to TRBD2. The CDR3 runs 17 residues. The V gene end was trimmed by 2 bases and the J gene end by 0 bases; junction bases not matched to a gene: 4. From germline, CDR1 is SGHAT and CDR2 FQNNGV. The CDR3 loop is CASSLMASGSSYNEQFF. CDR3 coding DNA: TGTGCCAGCAGCTTAATGGCTAGCGGGAGCTCCTACAATGAGCAGTTCTTC.

CDR3 in amino acids: CASSEAFTYQETQYF. The CDR3 DNA follows: TGTGCCAGCAGTGAAGCGTTTACGTACCAAGAGACCCAGTACTTC. The gene calls are TRBV6-1 and TRBJ2-5, with unresolved D. Trimming cost V 0 bases and J 0 bases, with 8 bases left between them. Germline V gene sequence: CDR1 MNHNS, CDR2 SASEGT. The CDR3 totals 15 residues.

DNA for the CDR3: TGTGCCAGCCGCCCGAGGGCGCGGGGTCAGCCCCAGCATTTT. Translating gives CASRPRARGQPQHF. This rearrangement joins TRBV19 to TRBJ1-5; no reliable D call. In germline, CDR1 is LNHDA, CDR2 SQIVND (reference sequence). V was pared by 9 bases and J by 6 bases, with 18 bases between. The CDR3 is made up of 14 amino acids.

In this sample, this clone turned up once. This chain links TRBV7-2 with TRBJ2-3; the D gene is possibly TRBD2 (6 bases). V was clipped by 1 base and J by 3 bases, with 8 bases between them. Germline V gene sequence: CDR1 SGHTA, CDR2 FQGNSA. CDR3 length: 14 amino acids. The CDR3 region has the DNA TGTGCCAGCAGCTTAGTCGGGGGAACAGATACGCAGTATTTT. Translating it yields CASSLVGGTDTQYF.

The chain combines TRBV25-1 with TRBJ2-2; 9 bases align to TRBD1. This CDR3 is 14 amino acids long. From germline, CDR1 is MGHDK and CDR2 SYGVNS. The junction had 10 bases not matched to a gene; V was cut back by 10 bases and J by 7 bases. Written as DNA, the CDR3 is TGTGCCACCTCAGACAGGGGGGACGTCGGGGAGCTGTTTTTT. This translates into CATSDRGDVGELFF.

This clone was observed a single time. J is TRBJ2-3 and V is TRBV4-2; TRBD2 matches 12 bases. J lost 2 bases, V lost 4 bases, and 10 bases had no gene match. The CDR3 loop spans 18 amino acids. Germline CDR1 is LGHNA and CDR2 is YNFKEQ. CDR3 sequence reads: CASSPRTSGNAPTDTQYF. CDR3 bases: TGTGCCAGCAGCCCCCGGACTAGCGGGAATGCTCCCACAGATACGCAGTATTTT.

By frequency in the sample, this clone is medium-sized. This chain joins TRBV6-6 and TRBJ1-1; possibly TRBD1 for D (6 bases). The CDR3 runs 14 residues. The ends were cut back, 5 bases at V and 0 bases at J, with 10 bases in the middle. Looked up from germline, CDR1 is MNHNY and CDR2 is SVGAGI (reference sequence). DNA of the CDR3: TGTGCCAGCAGTCGACAGGAGATGAACACTGAAGCTTTCTTT. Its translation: CASSRQEMNTEAFF.

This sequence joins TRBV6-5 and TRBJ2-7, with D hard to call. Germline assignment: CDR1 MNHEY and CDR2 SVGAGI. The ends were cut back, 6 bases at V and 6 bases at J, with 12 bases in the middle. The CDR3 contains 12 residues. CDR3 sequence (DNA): TGTGCCAGCAGCCTCGGACGGACCGAGCAGTACTTC. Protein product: CASSLGRTEQYF.

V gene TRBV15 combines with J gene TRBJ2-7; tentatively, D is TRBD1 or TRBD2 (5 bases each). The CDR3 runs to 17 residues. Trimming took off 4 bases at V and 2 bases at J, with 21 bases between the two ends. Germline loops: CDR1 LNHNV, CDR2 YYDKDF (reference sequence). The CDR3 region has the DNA TGTGCCACCAGCAACGGATTGGGACGGTTGTTGACCTACGAGCAGTACTTC. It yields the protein CATSNGLGRLLTYEQYF.

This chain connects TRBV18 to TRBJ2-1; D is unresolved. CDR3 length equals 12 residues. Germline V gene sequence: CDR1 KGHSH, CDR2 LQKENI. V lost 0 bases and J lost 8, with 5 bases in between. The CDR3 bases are TGTGCCAGCTCACCACCGGTCGATGAGCAGTTCTTC. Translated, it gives CASSPPVDEQFF.

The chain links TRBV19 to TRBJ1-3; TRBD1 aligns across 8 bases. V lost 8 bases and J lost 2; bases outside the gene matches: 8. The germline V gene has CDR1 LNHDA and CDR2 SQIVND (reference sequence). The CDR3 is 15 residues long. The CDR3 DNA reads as TGTGCCAGTCAGCAACAGACAGGGGCTGGAAACACCATATATTTT. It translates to CASQQQTGAGNTIYF.

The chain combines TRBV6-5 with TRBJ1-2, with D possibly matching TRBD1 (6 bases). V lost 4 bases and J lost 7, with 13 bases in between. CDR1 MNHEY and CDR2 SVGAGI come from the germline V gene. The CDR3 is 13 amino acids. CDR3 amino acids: CASSSATGRGYTF. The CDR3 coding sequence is TGTGCCAGCAGTTCCGCGACAGGACGTGGCTACACCTTC.

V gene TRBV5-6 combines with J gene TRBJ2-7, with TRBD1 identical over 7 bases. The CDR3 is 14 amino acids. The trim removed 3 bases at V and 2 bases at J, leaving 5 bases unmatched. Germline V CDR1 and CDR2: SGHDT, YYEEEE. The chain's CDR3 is CASSSTGNPYEQYF. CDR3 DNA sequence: TGTGCCAGCAGCTCGACAGGGAACCCCTACGAGCAGTACTTC.

CDR3 loop: CASSSWTLFTDTQYF. As DNA, the CDR3 is TGTGCCAGCAGTTCGTGGACCCTGTTCACAGATACGCAGTATTTT. This chain uses TRBV7-3 with TRBJ2-3, with unresolved D. CDR3 length: 15 amino acids. Between the trimmed V and J ends, which lost 6 bases and 2 bases, there was a span of 15 bases. CDR1 is SGHTA and CDR2 is FQGTGA in the germline V gene. Complete variable domain (other parts from reference TRBV7-3 and TRBJ2-3): GAGVSQTPSNKVTEKGKYVELRCDPISGHTALYWYRQSLGQGPEFLIYFQGTGAADDSGLPNDRFFAVRPEGSVSTLKIQRTERGDSAVYLCASSSWTLFTDTQYFGPGTRLTVL.

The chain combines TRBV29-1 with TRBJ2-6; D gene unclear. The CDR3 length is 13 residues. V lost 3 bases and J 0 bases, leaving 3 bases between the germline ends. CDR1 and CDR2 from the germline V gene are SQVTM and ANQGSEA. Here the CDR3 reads CSVDTSGANVLTF. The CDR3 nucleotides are TGCAGCGTTGATACCTCTGGGGCCAACGTCCTGACTTTC.

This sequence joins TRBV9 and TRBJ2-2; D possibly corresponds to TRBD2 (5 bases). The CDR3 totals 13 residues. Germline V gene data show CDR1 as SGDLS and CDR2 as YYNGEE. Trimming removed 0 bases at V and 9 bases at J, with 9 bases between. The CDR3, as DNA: TGTGCCAGCAGCGTAGCGGCGGGTCGGGAGCTGTTTTTT. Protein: CASSVAAGRELFF.

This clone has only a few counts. The CDR3 nucleotides are TGTGCCTGGAGTTCCGGGACACCTTCTAACTATGGCTACACCTTC. Amino acid sequence: CAWSSGTPSNYGYTF. J is TRBJ1-2 and V is TRBV30, with a tentative D call TRBD1 (6 bases). The CDR3 spans 15 residues. The germline V gene has CDR1 GTSNPN and CDR2 SVGIG (reference sequence). With 2 bases removed from V and 0 bases from J, the gap between germline ends came to 13 bases.

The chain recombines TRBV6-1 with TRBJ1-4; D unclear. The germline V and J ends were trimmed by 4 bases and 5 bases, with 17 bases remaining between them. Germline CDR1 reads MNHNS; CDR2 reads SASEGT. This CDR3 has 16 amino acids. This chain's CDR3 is CASSVDYPGRNEKLFF. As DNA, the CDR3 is TGTGCCAGCAGTGTGGATTATCCCGGGAGAAATGAAAAACTGTTTTTT.

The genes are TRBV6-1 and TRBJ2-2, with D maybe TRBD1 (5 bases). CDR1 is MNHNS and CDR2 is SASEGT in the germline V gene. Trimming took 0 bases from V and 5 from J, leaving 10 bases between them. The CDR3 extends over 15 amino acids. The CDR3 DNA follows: TGTGCCAGCAGTGAAGCCGGACACAAGACCGGGGAGCTGTTTTTT. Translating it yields CASSEAGHKTGELFF.

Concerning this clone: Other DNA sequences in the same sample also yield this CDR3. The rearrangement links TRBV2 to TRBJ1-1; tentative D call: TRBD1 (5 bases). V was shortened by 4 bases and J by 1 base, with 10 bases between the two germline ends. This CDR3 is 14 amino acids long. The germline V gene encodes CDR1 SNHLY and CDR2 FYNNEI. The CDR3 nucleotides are TGTGCCAGCAGTGGGGGACGACAGAACACTGAAGCTTTCTTT. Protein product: CASSGGRQNTEAFF.

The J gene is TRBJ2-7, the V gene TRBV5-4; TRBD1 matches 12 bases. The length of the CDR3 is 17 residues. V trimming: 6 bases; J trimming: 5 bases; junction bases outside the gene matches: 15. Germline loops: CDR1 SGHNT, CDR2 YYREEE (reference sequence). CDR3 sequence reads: CASTGGGTGGAIHEQYF. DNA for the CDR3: TGTGCCAGCACCGGGGGTGGGACAGGGGGCGCGATTCACGAGCAGTACTTC.

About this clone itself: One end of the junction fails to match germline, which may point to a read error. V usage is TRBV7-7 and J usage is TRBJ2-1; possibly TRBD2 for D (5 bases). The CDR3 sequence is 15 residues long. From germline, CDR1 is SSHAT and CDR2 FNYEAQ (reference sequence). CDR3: CASSLALGEGREQFF. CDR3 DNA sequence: TGTGCTAGCAGCTTAGCGCTTGGAGAAGGCCGTGAGCAGTTCTTC.

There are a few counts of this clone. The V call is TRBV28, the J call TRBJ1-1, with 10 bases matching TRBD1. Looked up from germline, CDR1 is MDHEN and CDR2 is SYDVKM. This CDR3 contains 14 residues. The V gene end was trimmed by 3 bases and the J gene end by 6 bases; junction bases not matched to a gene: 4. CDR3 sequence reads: CASSLTGGVAEAFF. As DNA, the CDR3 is TGTGCCAGCAGTTTGACAGGGGGCGTCGCTGAAGCTTTCTTT.

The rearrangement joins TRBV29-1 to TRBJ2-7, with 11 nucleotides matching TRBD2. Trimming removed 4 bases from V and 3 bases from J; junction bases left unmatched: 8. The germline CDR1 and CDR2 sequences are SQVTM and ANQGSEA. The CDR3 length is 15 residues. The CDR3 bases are TGCAGCGTTGGGTTGAGGACTAGCGGGCTCTACGAGCAGTACTTC. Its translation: CSVGLRTSGLYEQYF.

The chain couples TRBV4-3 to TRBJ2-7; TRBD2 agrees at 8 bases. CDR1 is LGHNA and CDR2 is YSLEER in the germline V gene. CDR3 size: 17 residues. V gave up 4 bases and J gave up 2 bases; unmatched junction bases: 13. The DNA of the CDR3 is TGCGCCAGCAGCCGTAAAAAAGGCGGGAGGCCCCCCTACGAGCAGTACTTC. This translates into CASSRKKGGRPPYEQYF.

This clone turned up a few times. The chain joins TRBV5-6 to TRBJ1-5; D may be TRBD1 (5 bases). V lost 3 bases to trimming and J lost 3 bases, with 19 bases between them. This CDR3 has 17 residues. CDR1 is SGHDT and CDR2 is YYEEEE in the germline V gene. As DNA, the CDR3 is TGTGCCAGCAGCTCCACCGTCTTCCAGGGACTCAATCAGCCCCAGCATTTT. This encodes CASSSTVFQGLNQPQHF. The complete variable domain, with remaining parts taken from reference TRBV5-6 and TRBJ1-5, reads DAGVTQSPTHLIKTRGQQVTLRCSPKSGHDTVSWYQQALGQGPQFIFQYYEEEERQRGNFPDRFSGHQFPNYSSELNVNALLLGDSALYLCASSSTVFQGLNQPQHFGDGTRLSIL.

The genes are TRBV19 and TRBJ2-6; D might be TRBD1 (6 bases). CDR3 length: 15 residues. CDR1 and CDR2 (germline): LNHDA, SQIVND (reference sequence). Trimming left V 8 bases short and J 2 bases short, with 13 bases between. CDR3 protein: CASSRGSPGANVLTF. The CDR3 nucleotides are TGTGCCAGTTCCAGGGGTAGTCCTGGGGCCAACGTCCTGACTTTC.